This TCR beta chain was found in a study of shared clonotypes between healthy human individuals. Broader study findings: Among a handful of donors, approximately 5.4% of naive CD4 clonotypes were found in common.

Per germline, CDR1 SGHRS and CDR2 YFSETQ. V was clipped by 0 bases and J by 8 bases; unmatched bases: 15. This CDR3 is built from 18 residues. To note about this clone: Its antigen is unknown.

In the original workflow: ImmunoSEQ output held junction-only sequences without quality scores, so filtering differed. Generated by immunoSEQ multiplex PCR, the TCRdb table keeps only in-frame clones and is missing some. The DNA gave D and trimming, while V, J and clone size come from that table. Found here are about 1.1 million clones, roughly 80% of them singletons; the top ten hold 0.89%. Those who donated, Caucasian adults without exception, all lived in Nashville, Tennessee. Sequenced material: memory CD4+ T cells from PBMCs. Indicated subset: CD45RA-negative fraction. This TCR was sampled from a man aged 18 to 30 in good health. Some clones in this sample may be carry-over from other donors' samples. The V gene is TRBV5-1, the J gene TRBJ2-1; 9 bases fit TRBD2. CDR3 in amino acids: CASSLGRSGRGRVDEQFF. The CDR3 DNA follows: TGCGCCAGCAGCTTGGGCCGTAGCGGGAGAGGTAGGGTTGATGAGCAGTTCTTC.